This T cell receptor (beta chain) was retrieved from a study of T cells in Graves' hyperthyroidism and ophthalmopathy (dated by TCRdb to the late 2010s). Notes on the research overall: To identify TCR V-J signatures that set the groups apart, the researchers used a discovery cohort of about a hundred patients, made up of 40 to 45 with Graves' ophthalmopathy and 57 with stable Graves' hyperthyroidism. TCR Vbeta CDR3 sequencing of some 140 peripheral blood samples (more than 40 ophthalmopathy, 75 hyperthyroidism and some 17 progressor patients) is reported in the paper. For training and testing, the 100 or so patients in the discovery cohort were randomly divided in a 7:3 ratio. Once sampling was done, hyperthyroidism patients were given methimazole at a starting dose of 30 mg daily, whereas ophthalmopathy patients were given high-dose intravenous methylprednisolone. Whether ophthalmopathy could be predicted prospectively was tested in an independent validation cohort made up of 18 to 20 hyperthyroidism patients plus 17 patients who later progressed to ophthalmopathy. In addition, the study compared T-cell repertoires in thyroid tissue and in blood from about 6 Graves' hyperthyroidism patients. Broad study findings and their caveats: In validation, progression to ophthalmopathy was predicted by the model with 70.59% sensitivity and roughly 76% specificity, a median of about 6 months before onset. No statistical method was used to fix the sample size in advance, and group allocation was not hidden from the investigators. Ophthalmopathy was separated from stable hyperthyroidism by a 13 V-J signature model, with about 88% sensitivity and approximately 84% specificity obtained in cross-validation and 80%/75% obtained in testing. Most expanded thyroid clonotypes (frequency above 0.001) were also detected in blood, a finding suggesting that blood repertoires may reflect thyroid immune responses.

A patient counted as having stable Graves' hyperthyroidism if no progression to ophthalmopathy occurred over 18 months of follow-up. Hyperthyroidism patients were aged 18 to 65 years and newly diagnosed, with disease duration of less than 2 months. Any patient with an uncontrolled infection, another autoimmune disease, pregnancy or lactation was excluded. Clinical symptoms, serum thyroxine and TRAb, thyroid ultrasound, and orbital computed tomography formed the basis for the diagnoses. Trizol reagent was used to extract total RNA, and RNA quality was then checked on an Agilent 2100 Bioanalyzer. Turning to this clonotype: Its antigen remains unidentified. Per-base qualities were not stored, and no clone one base away is much larger.

The germline V gene provides CDR1 SGHRS and CDR2 YFSETQ. V was cut back by 4 bases and J by 6 bases, leaving a gap of 10 bases between them. The CDR3, from cysteine to phenylalanine, totals 13 residues. Only the CDR3 region is kept as DNA, spanning 39 bases read in frame from base 1. TCR beta CDR3 regions were amplified from RNA transcripts. The first round of RT-PCR for the TCR CDR3 was performed with the HTBI primer set and the Qiagen OneStep RT-PCR kit. Libraries were constructed in a second round of multiplex PCR, after which size selection and purification were performed. Sequencing of the libraries was done on an Illumina HiSeq2000 using paired-end 100 bp reads. The published analysis was carried out like this. SOAPnuke was used to process the raw data, throwing out any read that contained adapters or uncalled bases, had a mean Phred below 15, or lacked an exact constant-primer or identifier match. High-quality paired reads were merged with COPE v1.2.5, and unique nucleotide sequences were defined as clonotypes. MiTCR v1.1 was used to align clonotypes to the IMGT TRBV, TRBD and TRBJ reference segments. The analysis was restricted to V-J combinations with a frequency above 0.0001, which together covered about 99% of the repertoires. The TCS score was defined as the ratio of F50 (clonal expansion) to E x V (chaos), calculated using BLOSUM62-based TCRdist between CDR3 peptides within each V-J. Welch's t-statistics and random forest reduced just over 500 V-J features to about 13, which were used in a naive Bayes classifier (R e1071). The public reads were reanalyzed by TCRdb: fastp trimming at Q25, MiXCR alignment, in-frame beta chains only. CDR3 protein sequences are deduplicated, and each keeps its most common genes and DNA. What appears here as the V and J calls and clone size reflects TCRdb's work, not the paper's. Present in this sample are hundreds of thousands of distinct CDR3 sequences, more than 45% of which were seen just once. The biggest ten clones account for roughly 8.2% of the sample.

This TCR was sampled from a woman aged 18-29 years with Graves' hyperthyroidism. Donor details come from another sample of the same person, matched by shared clones. Rearrangement joined TRBV5-1 to TRBJ1-4, and possibly TRBD1, on 5 matching bases. The sample consisted of peripheral blood or thyroid tissue (not recorded which). The CDR3 is CASSRDGDEKLFF. At the DNA level, the sequence is TGCGCCAGCAGCCGGGACGGAGATGAAAAACTGTTTTTT.